In its sample, the clone carrying this TCR beta chain was seen once. This sample is part of a study of blood T cell repertoires in COVID-19. Trimming removed 5 bases from V and 4 bases from J, with 19 bases in between. The CDR3 extends over 16 amino acids. Germline V lookup: CDR1 SGHDT, CDR2 YYEEEE. Method: immunoSEQ multiplex PCR; TCRdb's copy keeps in-frame clones and lacks some. The table lists 150,000 or so clones, roughly 82% of them singletons. The gene calls are TRBV5-6 and TRBJ2-1; D gene uncertain. The sample taken for sequencing was peripheral blood. This TCR derives from a woman in her 70s with acute or convalescent COVID-19. The CDR3 coding sequence is TGTGCCAGCAGTATAGGAGCATACACGTCATACAATGAGCAGTTCTTC. Translating gives CASSIGAYTSYNEQFF.